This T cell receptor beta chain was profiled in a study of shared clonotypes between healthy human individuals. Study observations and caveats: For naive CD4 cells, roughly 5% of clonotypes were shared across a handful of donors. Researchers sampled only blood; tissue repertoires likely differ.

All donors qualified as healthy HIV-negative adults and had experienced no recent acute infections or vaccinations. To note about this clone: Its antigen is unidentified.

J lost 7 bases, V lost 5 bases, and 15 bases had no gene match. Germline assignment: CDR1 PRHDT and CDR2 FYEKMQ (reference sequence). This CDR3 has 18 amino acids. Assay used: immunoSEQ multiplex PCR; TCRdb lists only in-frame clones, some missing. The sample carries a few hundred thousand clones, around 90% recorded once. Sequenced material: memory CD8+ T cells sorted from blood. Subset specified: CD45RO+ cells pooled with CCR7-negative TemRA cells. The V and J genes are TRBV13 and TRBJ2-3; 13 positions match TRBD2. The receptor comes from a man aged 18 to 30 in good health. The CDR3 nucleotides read TGTGCCAGCAGCCCCACTAGCGGGAGGGCTGGCCCAATACATACGCAGTATTTT. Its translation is CASSPTSGRAGPIHTQYF.